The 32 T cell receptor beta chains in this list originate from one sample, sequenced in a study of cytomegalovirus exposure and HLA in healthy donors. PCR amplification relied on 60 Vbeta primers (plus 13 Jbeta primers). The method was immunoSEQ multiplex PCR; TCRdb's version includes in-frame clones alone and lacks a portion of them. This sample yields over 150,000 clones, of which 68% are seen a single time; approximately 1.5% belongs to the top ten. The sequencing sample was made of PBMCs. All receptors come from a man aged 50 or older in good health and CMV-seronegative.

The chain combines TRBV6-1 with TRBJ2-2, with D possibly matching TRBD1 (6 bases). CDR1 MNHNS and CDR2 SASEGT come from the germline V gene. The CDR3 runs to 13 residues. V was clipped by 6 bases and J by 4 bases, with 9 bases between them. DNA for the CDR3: TGTGCCAGCAGGGGGGCCTCCACCGGGGAGCTGTTTTTT. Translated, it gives CASRGASTGELFF.

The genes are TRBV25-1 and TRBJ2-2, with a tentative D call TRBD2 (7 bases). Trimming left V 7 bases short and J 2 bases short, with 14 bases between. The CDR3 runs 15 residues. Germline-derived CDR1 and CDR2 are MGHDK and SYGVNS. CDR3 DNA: TGTGCCAGCAAAGGGGGGGGAGGAAACACCGGGGAGCTGTTTTTT. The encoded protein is CASKGGGGNTGELFF.

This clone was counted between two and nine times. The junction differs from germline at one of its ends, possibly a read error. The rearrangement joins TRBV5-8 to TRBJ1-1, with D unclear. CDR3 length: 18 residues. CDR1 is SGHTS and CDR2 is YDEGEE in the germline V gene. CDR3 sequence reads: CASSLAATTIVVKTEAFF. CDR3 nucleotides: TGTGCCAGCAGCTTGGCCGCGACGACAATAGTAGTGAAGACTGAAGCTTTCTTT.

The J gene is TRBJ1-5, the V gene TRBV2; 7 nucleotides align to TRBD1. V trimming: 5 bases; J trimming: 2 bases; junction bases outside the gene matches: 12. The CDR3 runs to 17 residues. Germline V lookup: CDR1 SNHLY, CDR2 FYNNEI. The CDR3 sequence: CASSTKTGMRGNQPQHF. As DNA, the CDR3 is TGTGCCAGCAGTACTAAGACAGGGATGAGGGGCAATCAGCCCCAGCATTTT.

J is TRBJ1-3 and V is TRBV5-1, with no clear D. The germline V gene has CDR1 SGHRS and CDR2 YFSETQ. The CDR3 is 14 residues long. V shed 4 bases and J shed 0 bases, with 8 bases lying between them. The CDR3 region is CASSRGDSGNTIYF. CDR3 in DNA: TGCGCCAGCAGCCGGGGTGACTCTGGAAACACCATATATTTT.

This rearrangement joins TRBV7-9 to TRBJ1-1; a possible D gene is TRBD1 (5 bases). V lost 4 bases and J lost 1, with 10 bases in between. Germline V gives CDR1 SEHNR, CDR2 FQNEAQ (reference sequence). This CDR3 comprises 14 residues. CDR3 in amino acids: CASSYRQKNTEAFF. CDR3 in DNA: TGTGCCAGCAGCTACCGACAGAAGAACACTGAAGCTTTCTTT.

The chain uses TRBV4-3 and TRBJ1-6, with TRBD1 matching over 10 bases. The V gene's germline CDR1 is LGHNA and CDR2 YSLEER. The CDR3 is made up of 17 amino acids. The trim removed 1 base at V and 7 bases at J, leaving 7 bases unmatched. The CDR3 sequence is CASSQGSTGGRNSPLHF. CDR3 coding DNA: TGCGCCAGCAGCCAAGGATCGACAGGGGGCCGAAATTCACCCCTCCACTTT.

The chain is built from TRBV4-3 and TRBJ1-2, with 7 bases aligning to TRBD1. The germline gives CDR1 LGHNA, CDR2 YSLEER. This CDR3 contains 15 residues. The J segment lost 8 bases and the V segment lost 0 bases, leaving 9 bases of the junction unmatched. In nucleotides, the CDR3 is TGCGCCAGCAGCCAAGACCCTAATCCAGGGGGAGGCTACACCTTC. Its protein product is CASSQDPNPGGGYTF.

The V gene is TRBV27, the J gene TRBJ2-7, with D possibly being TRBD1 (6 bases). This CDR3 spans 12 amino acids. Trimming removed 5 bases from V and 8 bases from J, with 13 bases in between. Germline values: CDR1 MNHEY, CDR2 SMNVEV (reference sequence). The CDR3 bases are TGTGCCAGCAGTCCCCCCCAGGGGAAGCAGTACTTC. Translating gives CASSPPQGKQYF.

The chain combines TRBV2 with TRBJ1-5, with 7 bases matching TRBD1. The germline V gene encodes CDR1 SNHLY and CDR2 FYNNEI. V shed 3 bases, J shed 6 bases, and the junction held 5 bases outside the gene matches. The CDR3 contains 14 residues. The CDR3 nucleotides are TGTGCCAGCAGTGAGGCCAGGGACAGTCAGCCCCAGCATTTT. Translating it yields CASSEARDSQPQHF. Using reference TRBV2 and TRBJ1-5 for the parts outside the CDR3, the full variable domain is EPEVTQTPSHQVTQMGQEVILRCVPISNHLYFYWYRQILGQKVEFLVSFYNNEISEKSEIFDDQFSVERPDGSNFTLKIRSTKLEDSAMYFCASSEARDSQPQHFGDGTRLSIL.

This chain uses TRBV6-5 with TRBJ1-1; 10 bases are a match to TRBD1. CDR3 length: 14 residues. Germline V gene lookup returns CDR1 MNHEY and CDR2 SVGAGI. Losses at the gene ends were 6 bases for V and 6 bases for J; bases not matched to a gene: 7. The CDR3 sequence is CASSRTGGAAEAFF. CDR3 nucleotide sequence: TGTGCCAGCAGCCGGACAGGGGGAGCAGCTGAAGCTTTCTTT.

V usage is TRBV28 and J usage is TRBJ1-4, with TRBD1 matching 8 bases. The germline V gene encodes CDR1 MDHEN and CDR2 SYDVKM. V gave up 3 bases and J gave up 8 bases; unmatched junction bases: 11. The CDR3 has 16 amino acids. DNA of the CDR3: TGTGCCAGCAGTTTCCCCTGGACAGGGTCGGAGGAAAAACTGTTTTTT. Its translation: CASSFPWTGSEEKLFF.

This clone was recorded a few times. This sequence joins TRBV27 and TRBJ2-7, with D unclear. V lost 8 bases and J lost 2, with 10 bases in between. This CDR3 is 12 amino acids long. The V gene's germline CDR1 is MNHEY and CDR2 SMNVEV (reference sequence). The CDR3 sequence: CASGRLPYEQYF. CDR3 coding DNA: TGTGCCAGCGGCCGCCTGCCCTACGAGCAGTACTTC.

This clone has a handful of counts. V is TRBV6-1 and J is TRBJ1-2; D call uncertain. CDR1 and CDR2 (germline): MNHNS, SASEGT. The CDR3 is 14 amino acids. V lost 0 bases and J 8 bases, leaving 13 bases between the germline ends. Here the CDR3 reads CASSEALGQRGYTF. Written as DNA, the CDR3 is TGTGCCAGCAGTGAAGCGCTTGGGCAGCGGGGCTACACCTTC.

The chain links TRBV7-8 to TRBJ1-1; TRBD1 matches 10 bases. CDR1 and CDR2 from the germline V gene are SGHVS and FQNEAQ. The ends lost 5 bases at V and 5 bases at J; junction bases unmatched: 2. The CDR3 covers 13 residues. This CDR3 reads CASSRDRGTEAFF. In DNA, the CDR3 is TGTGCCAGCAGCCGGGACAGGGGTACTGAAGCTTTCTTT.

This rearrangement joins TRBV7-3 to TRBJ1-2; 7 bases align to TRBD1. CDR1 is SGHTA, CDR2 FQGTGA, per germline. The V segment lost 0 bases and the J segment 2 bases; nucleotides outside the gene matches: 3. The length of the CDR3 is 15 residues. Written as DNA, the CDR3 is TGTGCCAGCAGCTTAACCGGGACAGAAAACTATGGCTACACCTTC. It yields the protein CASSLTGTENYGYTF.

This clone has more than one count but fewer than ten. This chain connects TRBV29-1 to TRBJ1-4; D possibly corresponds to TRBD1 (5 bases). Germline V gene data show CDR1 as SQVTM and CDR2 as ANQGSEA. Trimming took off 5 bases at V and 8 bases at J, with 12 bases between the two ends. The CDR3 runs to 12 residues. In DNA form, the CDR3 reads TGCAGCGTTCGGGGGACGGGGGAAAAACTGTTTTTT. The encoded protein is CSVRGTGEKLFF.

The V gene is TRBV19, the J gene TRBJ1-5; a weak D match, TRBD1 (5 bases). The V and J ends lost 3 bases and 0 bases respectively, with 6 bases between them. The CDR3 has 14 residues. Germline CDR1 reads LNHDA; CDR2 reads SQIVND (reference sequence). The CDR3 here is CASSIGGSNQPQHF. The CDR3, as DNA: TGTGCCAGTAGTATCGGGGGTAGCAATCAGCCCCAGCATTTT.

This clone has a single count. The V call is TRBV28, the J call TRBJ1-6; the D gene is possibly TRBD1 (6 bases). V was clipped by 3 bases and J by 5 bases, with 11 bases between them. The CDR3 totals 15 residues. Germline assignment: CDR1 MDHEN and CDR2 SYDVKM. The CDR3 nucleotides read TGTGCCAGCAGTTTGTCTGGACAGAATAATTCACCCCTCCACTTT. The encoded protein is CASSLSGQNNSPLHF.

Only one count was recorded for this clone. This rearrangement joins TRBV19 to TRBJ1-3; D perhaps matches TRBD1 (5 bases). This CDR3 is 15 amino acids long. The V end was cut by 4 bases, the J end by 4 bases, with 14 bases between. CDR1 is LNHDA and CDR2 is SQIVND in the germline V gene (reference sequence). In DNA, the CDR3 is TGTGCCAGTAGTACCTTCAGGGATTCCGGAAACACCATATATTTT. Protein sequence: CASSTFRDSGNTIYF.

The CDR3 loop is CASSYGVGAETQYF. CDR3 sequence (DNA): TGTGCCAGCAGCTACGGGGTGGGCGCGGAGACCCAGTACTTC. This rearrangement joins TRBV7-2 to TRBJ2-5, with D tentatively TRBD2 (5 bases). V lost 4 bases to trimming and J lost 5 bases, with 14 bases between them. The CDR3 has 14 amino acids. The germline CDR1 and CDR2 sequences are SGHTA and FQGNSA.

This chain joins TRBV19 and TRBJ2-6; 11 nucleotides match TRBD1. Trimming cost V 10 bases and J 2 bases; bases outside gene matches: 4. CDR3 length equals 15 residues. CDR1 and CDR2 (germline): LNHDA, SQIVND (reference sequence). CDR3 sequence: CAIRTGGAGANVLTF. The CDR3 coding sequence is TGTGCCATTCGGACAGGGGGCGCTGGGGCCAACGTCCTGACTTTC.

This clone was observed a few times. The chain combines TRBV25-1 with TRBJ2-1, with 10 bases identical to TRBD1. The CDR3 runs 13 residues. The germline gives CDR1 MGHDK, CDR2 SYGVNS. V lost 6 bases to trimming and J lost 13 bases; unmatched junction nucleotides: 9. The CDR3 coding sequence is TGTGCCAGCAGGCTCGGGACAGGGGATCTTCAGTTCTTC. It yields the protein CASRLGTGDLQFF.

The CDR3 protein is CASSEDRGYQPQHF. CDR3 DNA sequence: TGTGCCAGTAGTGAGGACAGGGGTTATCAGCCCCAGCATTTT. This sequence joins TRBV19 and TRBJ1-5, with 9 positions matching TRBD1. CDR3 length: 14 amino acids. From germline, CDR1 is LNHDA and CDR2 SQIVND (reference sequence). V lost 5 bases and J lost 5; bases outside the gene matches: 4.

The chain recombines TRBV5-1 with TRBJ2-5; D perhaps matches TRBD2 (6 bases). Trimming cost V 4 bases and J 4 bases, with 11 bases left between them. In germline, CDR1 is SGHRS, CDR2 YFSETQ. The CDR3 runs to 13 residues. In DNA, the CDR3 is TGCGCCAGCAGCCGGGGACTGCCAGAGACCCAGTACTTC. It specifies CASSRGLPETQYF.

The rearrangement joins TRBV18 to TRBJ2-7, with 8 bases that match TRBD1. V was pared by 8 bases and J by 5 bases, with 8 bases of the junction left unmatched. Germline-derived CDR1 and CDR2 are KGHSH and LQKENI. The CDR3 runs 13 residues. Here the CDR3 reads CASTRGRGNEQYF. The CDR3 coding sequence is TGTGCCAGCACCAGGGGGCGCGGAAACGAGCAGTACTTC.

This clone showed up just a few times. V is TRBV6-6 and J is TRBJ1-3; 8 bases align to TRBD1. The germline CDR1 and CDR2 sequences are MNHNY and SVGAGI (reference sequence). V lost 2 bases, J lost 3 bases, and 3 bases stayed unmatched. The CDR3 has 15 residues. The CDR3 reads CASSYDGTGGNTIYF. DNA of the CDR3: TGTGCCAGCAGTTACGACGGGACAGGTGGAAACACCATATATTTT.

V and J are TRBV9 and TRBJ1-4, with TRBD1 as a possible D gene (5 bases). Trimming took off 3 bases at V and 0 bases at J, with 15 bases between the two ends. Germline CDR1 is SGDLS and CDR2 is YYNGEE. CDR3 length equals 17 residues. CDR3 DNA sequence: TGTGCCAGCAGCGCCAATCCCCGACAGCCAACTAATGAAAAACTGTTTTTT. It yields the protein CASSANPRQPTNEKLFF.

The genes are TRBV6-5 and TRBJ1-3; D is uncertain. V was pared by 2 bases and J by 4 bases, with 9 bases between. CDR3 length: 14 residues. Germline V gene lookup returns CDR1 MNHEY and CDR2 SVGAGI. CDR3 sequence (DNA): TGTGCCAGCAGTTACGATGGGAGGGGAAACACCATATATTTT. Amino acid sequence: CASSYDGRGNTIYF.

CDR3 nucleotide sequence: TGCGCCAGCAGCCAAGAAGGGGGCGCGTTGAGTGGCTACACCTTC. Protein product: CASSQEGGALSGYTF. J is TRBJ1-2 and V is TRBV4-1; 7 bases line up with TRBD1. The CDR3 runs to 15 residues. V was clipped by 0 bases and J by 7 bases; unmatched bases: 8. The germline CDR1 and CDR2 sequences are MGHRA and YSYEKL.

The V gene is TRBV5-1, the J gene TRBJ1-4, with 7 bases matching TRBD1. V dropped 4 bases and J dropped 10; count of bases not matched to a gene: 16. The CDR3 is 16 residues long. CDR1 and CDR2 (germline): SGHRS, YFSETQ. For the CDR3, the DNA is TGCGCCAGCAGCCTTCTTGGACAGGCGGATTGGGGAAAACTGTTTTTT. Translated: CASSLLGQADWGKLFF.

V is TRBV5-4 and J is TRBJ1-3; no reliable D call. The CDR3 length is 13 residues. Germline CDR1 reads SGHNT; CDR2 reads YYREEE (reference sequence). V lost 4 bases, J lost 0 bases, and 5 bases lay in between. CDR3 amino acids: CASSGISGNTIYF. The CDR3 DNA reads TGTGCCAGCAGCGGCATCTCTGGAAACACCATATATTTT.